This T cell receptor beta chain comes out of a study of blood T cell repertoires in COVID-19. Study background: Sites across the United States, Italy and Spain contributed samples from acute and convalescent COVID-19. T cells, B-cell-depleted T cells, or PBMCs supplied cDNA or gDNA.

CDR3 length: 13 residues. The germline V gene has CDR1 SGHTA and CDR2 FQGNSA. Trimming pared 4 bases from V and 4 bases from J, leaving 10 bases between. Original methodology: Reference gene primer amplification gave estimated nucleated cell counts. TCRdb keeps only in-frame clones here, not all; method: immunoSEQ multiplex PCR. D and trimming were read from the DNA, whereas the V and J calls and clone size are those reported in that table. The table records some 57,000 clones, under 90% of them present only once. Seattle patients were enrolled during active infection and followed longitudinally. The clonotype originates from a man aged 80 or over with COVID-19, enrolled during active disease. The gene calls are TRBV7-2 and TRBJ1-1, with D unclear. Material for sequencing was peripheral blood. The CDR3 sequence is CASSSRGTTEAFF. The CDR3 coding sequence is TGTGCCAGCAGCTCCCGGGGAACCACTGAAGCTTTCTTT.